Described below is a single TCR beta chain sequence and its context. Its antigen is undetermined. This CDR3 comprises 14 residues. After removal of 6 bases from V and 9 bases from J, the junction contained 10 bases not matched to a gene. The germline gives CDR1 MNHEY, CDR2 SVGAGI. Sequenced by immunoSEQ multiplex PCR; TCRdb stores in-frame clones only, minus some. The sample contains some 120,000 clones, just under 95% of which appear only once. The data were obtained in a study of T cell responses to AZD1222 COVID-19 vaccine. At the level of the study: Second-dose groups at about 4 or about 12 weeks were pooled. Study observations and caveats: Repertoires were obtained solely post-peak T cell response. Clonal diversity was possibly underestimated; the donors were predominantly white British and more often female. Unmutated variant regions are reportedly the target of nearly half of TCRs that are spike-specific.

This TCR came from an adult in good health. The V and J genes are TRBV6-5 and TRBJ2-1; TRBD2 matches 8 bases. The material was peripheral blood, obtained on day 0 of AZD1222 vaccination. Here the CDR3 reads CASRPGLGSTEQFF. DNA of the CDR3: TGTGCCAGCAGACCGGGACTAGGGTCTACTGAGCAGTTCTTC.